This TCR beta chain came from a study of cytomegalovirus exposure and HLA in healthy donors. Study-wide results and caveats: In a later analysis, the majority of CMV-associated beta chains seemingly showed HLA restriction. The study flagged around 160 TCR beta chains as cytomegalovirus-associated. Reports indicated that the classifier achieved high specificity and sensitivity in diagnosing cytomegalovirus status.

Germline CDR1 reads MNHEY; CDR2 reads SMNVEV (reference sequence). This CDR3 region has 13 residues. The V gene end was trimmed by 6 bases and the J gene end by 3 bases; junction bases not matched to a gene: 3. Primers for the PCR totalled 60 Vbeta and 13 Jbeta. Using immunoSEQ multiplex PCR, the repertoire was profiled, and TCRdb retains in-frame clones only, with some absent. The sample lists about 180,000 clones, around 79% occurring once. This clone occurred once. Its antigen is as yet unknown. Everyone who donated was a healthy bone marrow donor. The rearrangement uses TRBV27 and TRBJ2-5; 8 nucleotides line up with TRBD1. Input material: PBMCs. The sequence derives from a woman between 50 and 59 years old in good health and CMV-seronegative. CDR3 protein: CASSSDREETQYF. Here the CDR3 DNA reads TGTGCCAGCAGCTCGGACAGGGAAGAGACCCAGTACTTC.